This TCR beta chain was recovered during a study of blood T cell repertoires in COVID-19. About the study: From T cells, B-cell-depleted T cells, or PBMCs came the material, which was cDNA or gDNA.

In terms of age and location, participants ranged from about 18 to 89 years and lived in around 22 US areas. Each participant's cohort was designated according to participant-reported clinical history. Libraries were prepared by immunoSEQ multiplex PCR; TCRdb keeps only in-frame clonotypes and omits some of them. Of more than 200,000 clones in the sample, about 90% were seen once. The V end was cut by 3 bases, the J end by 3 bases, with 9 bases between. The CDR3 extends over 13 amino acids. Germline assignment: CDR1 SGHAT and CDR2 FQNNGV. This TCR was recovered from a woman between 18 and 29 years old who had recovered from COVID-19. The chain joins TRBV11-2 to TRBJ2-7; possibly TRBD2 for D (5 bases). Sequencing used PBMCs or T cells enriched from blood (not recorded which). The CDR3 here is CASSLGEIYEQYF. The CDR3 DNA sequence: TGTGCCAGCAGCTTGGGAGAGATCTACGAGCAGTACTTC. Drawing the rest from reference TRBV11-2 and TRBJ2-7, the complete variable domain is EAGVAQSPRYKIIEKRQSVAFWCNPISGHATLYWYQQILGQGPKLLIQFQNNGVVDDSQLPKDRFSAERLKGVDSTLKIQPAKLEDSAVYLCASSLGEIYEQYFGPGTRLTVT.